The rows below give T cell receptor beta chains drawn from one sample of a study of blood T cell repertoires in COVID-19. Measured with immunoSEQ multiplex PCR; TCRdb has only the in-frame clones, and not every one. The table records a few hundred thousand clones, over 70% of them present only once. Sequenced material: peripheral blood. The receptors were gathered from a woman aged 45 to 65 with acute or convalescent COVID-19. Each CDR3 is given with its conserved first and last residue. The D gene is left open where the match is weak. The size entry is marked missing in some rows and otherwise reads once, few, many or a size class.

abundance	v_gene	d_gene	j_gene	CDR3nt	CDR3aa
-	TRBV7-2	-	TRBJ1-2	TGTGCCAGCAGCTTATTCGGGGGGCCGGGTTATGGCTACACCTTC	CASSLFGGPGYGYTF
once	TRBV27	-	TRBJ1-5	TGTGCCAGCTCGGACATAATTAGCAATCAGCCCCAGCATTTT	CASSDIISNQPQHF
few	TRBV10-2	-	TRBJ1-1	TGCGCCAGCAGTGACGCCTACCTCGAAGCTTTCTTT	CASSDAYLEAFF
-	TRBV10-3	-	TRBJ2-7	TGTGCCATCAGTCGACAGGTCTCCTACGAGCAGTACTTC	CAISRQVSYEQYF
-	TRBV30	TRBD2	TRBJ2-3	TGTGCCTGGAGACTAGCGGGAGGGCCCCCAGATACGCAGTATTTT	CAWRLAGGPPDTQYF
-	TRBV4-3	TRBD1	TRBJ1-1	TGCGCCAGCAGCCAGTTCACAGGGGACTTCGAAGCTTTCTTT	CASSQFTGDFEAFF
-	TRBV7-2	-	TRBJ2-7	TGTGCCAGCAGCCCGGATTGGGGCTCCGAGCAGTACTTC	CASSPDWGSEQYF
-	TRBV7-2	-	TRBJ2-1	TGTGCCAGCAGCTGGGACTTTAATGAGCAGTTCTTC	CASSWDFNEQFF
few	TRBV5-5	TRBD1	TRBJ1-4	TGTGCCAGCAGCTTTGCCGGGACAGGGGACGAAAAACTGTTTTTT	CASSFAGTGDEKLFF
-	TRBV6-2/TRBV6-3	-	TRBJ1-4	TGTGCCAGCAGTTCTACCAGGGCTTCAGGAGGGAAACTGTTTTTT	CASSSTRASGGKLFF
-	TRBV5-4	-	TRBJ1-2	TGTGCCAGCACCCGAAAGTCAGACTTGGGCTACACCTTC	CASTRKSDLGYTF
-	TRBV10-3	TRBD1	TRBJ1-3	TGTGCCATCAGTAGGACAGGAGGAGATTATGGAAACACCATATATTTT	CAISRTGGDYGNTIYF
-	TRBV7-2	-	TRBJ2-7	TGTGCCAGTGGGAGAAGCTCCTACGAGCAGTACTTC	CASGRSSYEQYF
-	TRBV5-1	-	TRBJ2-2	TGCGCCAGCTGCCGATCGGGGGGCGGCACCGGGGAGCTGTTTTTT	CASCRSGGGTGELFF
-	TRBV7-2	TRBD2	TRBJ2-5	TGTGCCAGCAGCGCGGGGGTGGGATCCTCCCAAGAGACCCAGTACTTC	CASSAGVGSSQETQYF
-	TRBV6-5	-	TRBJ1-4	TGTGCCAGCAGCTTCTCCGGGACAATGGCTGAAAAACTGTTTTTT	CASSFSGTMAEKLFF
-	TRBV29-1	-	TRBJ1-1	TGCAGCGTTACAGGGAACACTGAAGCTTTCTTT	CSVTGNTEAFF
once	TRBV2	-	TRBJ1-2	TGTGCCAGCAGTGACCCTACGATTGGGGGCGGTAGCTACACCTTC	CASSDPTIGGGSYTF
-	TRBV4-3	-	TRBJ1-1	TGCGCCAGCACCTTTAACTCGGTAAACACTGAAGCTTTCTTT	CASTFNSVNTEAFF
once	TRBV7-9	-	TRBJ1-3	TGTGCCAGCAGCCCACCAGCTCAGGGTACTGGAAACACCATATATTTT	CASSPPAQGTGNTIYF
-	TRBV7-9	TRBD1	TRBJ2-7	TGTGCCAGCAGCCACTGGGACAGGGCACCCTACGAGCAGTACTTC	CASSHWDRAPYEQYF
-	TRBV5-1	-	TRBJ2-1	TGCGCCAGCAAGGAGTTCCTCGGTCACGATGAGCAGTTCTTC	CASKEFLGHDEQFF
-	TRBV10-3	-	TRBJ2-1	TGTGCCATCAGATACAGCTCCGAAACCTACAATGAGCAGTTCTTC	CAIRYSSETYNEQFF
-	TRBV19	-	TRBJ1-5	TGTGCCAGTAGTGGAACAGGTAATCAGCCCCAGCATTTT	CASSGTGNQPQHF
-	TRBV9	-	TRBJ2-1	TGTGCCAGCAGCCCCCAGATGAGGGATGAGCAGTTCTTC	CASSPQMRDEQFF
-	TRBV12-3/TRBV12-4	TRBD2	TRBJ2-2	TGTGCCAGCACCTCTAGCGGCACCGGGGAGCTGTTTTTT	CASTSSGTGELFF
once	TRBV5-1	-	TRBJ2-1	TGCGCCAGCAGCTTTGGGCAGGGATATGATGAGCAGTTCTTC	CASSFGQGYDEQFF
-	TRBV6-4	-	TRBJ1-2	TGTGCCAGCAGCGAAATAGGCGGCTATGGCTACACCTTC	CASSEIGGYGYTF
-	TRBV7-3	-	TRBJ2-6	TGTGCCAGCAGCTTAGAGTCCCCCAGGGCCGGATCTGGGGCCAACGTCCTGACTTTC	CASSLESPRAGSGANVLTF
-	TRBV30	-	TRBJ2-1	TGTGCCTGGAGTTTCGGCGTGGGGGGCAATGAGCAGTTCTTC	CAWSFGVGGNEQFF
-	TRBV2	-	TRBJ1-1	TGTGCCAGCAGTGAAACAACAACGAACACTGAAGCTTTCTTT	CASSETTTNTEAFF
-	TRBV7-9	-	TRBJ2-7	TGTGCCAGCAGCGCCGGGTGGGACTCCTCGTACGAGCAGTACTTC	CASSAGWDSSYEQYF
-	TRBV6-5	TRBD1	TRBJ1-1	TGTGCCAGCAGGGGACAGGCGAACACTGAAGCTTTCTTT	CASRGQANTEAFF
-	TRBV29-1	-	TRBJ2-1	TGCAGCGTCGACCAGGCCACCAACTCCTACAATGAGCAGTTCTTC	CSVDQATNSYNEQFF
-	TRBV9	-	TRBJ1-2	TGTGCCAGCAGGGGAACAGGGTCCTATGGCTACACCTTC	CASRGTGSYGYTF
medium-sized	TRBV4-1	TRBD1	TRBJ2-5	TGCGCCAGCAGCCAAGATGCGAGGGGGCAGATGGAGACCCAGTACTTC	CASSQDARGQMETQYF
few	TRBV7-3	TRBD1	TRBJ1-1	TGTGCCAGCAGCTTGACAGGGCCTAACACTGAAGCTTTCTTT	CASSLTGPNTEAFF
-	TRBV24-1	-	TRBJ2-2	TGTGCCACCAGTGATTCGAGGGCAGGATCGGAGACCGGGGAGCTGTTTTTT	CATSDSRAGSETGELFF
-	TRBV19	TRBD1	TRBJ1-2	TGTGCCAGTAGTCCGACAGGGCCCAACTATGGCTACACCTTC	CASSPTGPNYGYTF
-	TRBV6-1	-	TRBJ2-3	TGTGCCAGCAGTGAATGGTCCGGGACACCTACAGATACGCAGTATTTT	CASSEWSGTPTDTQYF
-	TRBV2	TRBD1	TRBJ1-2	TGTGCCAGCATCCTGGGACAGGGGGCATTTGGCTACACCTTC	CASILGQGAFGYTF
-	TRBV19	-	TRBJ2-1	TGTGCCAGTAGTATAGATAGGGGAGGGGGGGACAATGAGCAGTTCTTC	CASSIDRGGGDNEQFF
few	TRBV2	-	TRBJ2-1	TGTGCCAGCAGTGTTAGTCAGAGGGTCAATGAGCAGTTCTTC	CASSVSQRVNEQFF
once	TRBV18	-	TRBJ1-3	TGTGCCAGCTCTCCAGGGACAGGAAACACCATATATTTT	CASSPGTGNTIYF
-	TRBV7-9	TRBD1	TRBJ1-2	TGTGCCAGCAGCTGGGACAGTAACTATGGCTACACCTTC	CASSWDSNYGYTF
-	TRBV21-1	-	TRBJ2-7	TGTGCCAGCAGCACAGGACAGGGACCGAGCTCCTACGAGCAGTACTTC	CASSTGQGPSSYEQYF
-	TRBV7-9	-	TRBJ1-2	TGTGCCAGCAGCTTACAGGGATTTGTCGACTATGGCTACACCTTC	CASSLQGFVDYGYTF
-	TRBV10-1	-	TRBJ2-2	TGCGCCAGCGGTACGCATCCAGGAGGGACCGGGGAGCTGTTTTTT	CASGTHPGGTGELFF
-	TRBV6-2/TRBV6-3	TRBD1	TRBJ1-2	TGTGCCAGCAGTTGGACAGGGGATGGCTACACCTTC	CASSWTGDGYTF
many	TRBV4-1	-	TRBJ1-3	TGCGCCAGCAGCCAAGGGAAGATCACAGGATGGCTCTCTGGAAACACCATATATTTT	CASSQGKITGWLSGNTIYF
-	TRBV2	TRBD1	TRBJ1-1	TGTGCCAGCAGTGAAGATAACAGGGGAAACACTGAAGCTTTCTTT	CASSEDNRGNTEAFF
-	TRBV5-1	TRBD1	TRBJ1-2	TGCGCCAGCAGGGCTGACAGGGTCGACGGCTACACCTTC	CASRADRVDGYTF
few	TRBV29-1	-	TRBJ2-6	TGCAGCGCCGACGGGGGGGCCAACGTCCTGACTTTC	CSADGGANVLTF
once	TRBV9	-	TRBJ2-1	TGTGCCAGCAGCGTAGCCCTGGACTCGACCTACAATGAGCAGTTCTTC	CASSVALDSTYNEQFF
-	TRBV30	-	TRBJ1-1	TGTGCCTGGATGCAGGGCTTCGCTGAAGCTTTCTTT	CAWMQGFAEAFF
-	TRBV20-1	-	TRBJ2-5	TGCAGTGCTACACATCAAGAGACCCAGTACTTC	CSATHQETQYF
-	TRBV2	TRBD1	TRBJ1-2	TGTGCCAGCAGTGAAGAGGGTACAGGGGTTGGCTACACCTTC	CASSEEGTGVGYTF
-	TRBV6-4	-	TRBJ1-5	TGTGCCAGCAGTGACTCGGGCCCCAGGGGCTGGAGGAATCAGCCCCAGCATTTT	CASSDSGPRGWRNQPQHF
-	TRBV5-1	TRBD1	TRBJ2-2	TGCGCCAGCAGCTCGGGACAGGCGGACGGGGAGCTGTTTTTT	CASSSGQADGELFF
-	TRBV24-1	-	TRBJ2-1	TGTGCCACCAGTGCGGGCAATGAGCAGTTCTTC	CATSAGNEQFF